This record covers a single T cell receptor (beta chain). As yet, its antigen is unknown. The data are from a study of cytomegalovirus exposure and HLA in healthy donors. The wider study: In an earlier analysis, 90 million to 130 million unique TCR beta sequences were found from some 200 million T cells. Overall study results and limits: Upon later analysis, TCR association rates were observed to vary by HLA locus, being highest for DRB1 and lowest for HLA-C. About 87% or about 30% of the time was how often most TCR beta V segments were productive, according to an earlier analysis.

The germline V gene encodes CDR1 MRHNA and CDR2 SNTAGT. The CDR3 spans 14 residues. V gave up 10 bases and J gave up 7 bases, with 19 bases separating them. Researchers ran the PCR with 60 Vbeta and 13 Jbeta primers. Produced via immunoSEQ multiplex PCR; TCRdb's table is partial and in-frame only. In the table there are 90,000 or so clones, more than 65% of which are singletons. This clonotype originated in a young woman in good health and CMV-seropositive. V is TRBV6-4 and J is TRBJ2-2; possible D gene TRBD1, 6 bases. The specimen sequenced was PBMCs. CDR3 sequence (DNA): TGTGCCACCCTTGAACAGGGAACGGACGGGGAGCTGTTTTTT. It encodes CATLEQGTDGELFF.